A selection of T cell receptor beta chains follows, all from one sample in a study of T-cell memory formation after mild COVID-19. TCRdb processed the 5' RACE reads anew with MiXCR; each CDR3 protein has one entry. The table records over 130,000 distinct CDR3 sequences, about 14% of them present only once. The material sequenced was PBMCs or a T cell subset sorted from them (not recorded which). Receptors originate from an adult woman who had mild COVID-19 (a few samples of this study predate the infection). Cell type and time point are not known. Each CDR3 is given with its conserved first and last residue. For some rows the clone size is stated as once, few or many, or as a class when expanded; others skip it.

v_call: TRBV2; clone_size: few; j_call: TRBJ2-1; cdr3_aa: CARRTQGDNEQFF
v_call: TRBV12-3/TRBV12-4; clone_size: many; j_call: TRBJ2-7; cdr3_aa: CASSLRGTGGHEQYF
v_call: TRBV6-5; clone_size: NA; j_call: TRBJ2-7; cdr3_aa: CASSELAGNYEQYF
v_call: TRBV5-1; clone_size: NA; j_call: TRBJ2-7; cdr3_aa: CASSLNAGDALAGPSSYEQYF
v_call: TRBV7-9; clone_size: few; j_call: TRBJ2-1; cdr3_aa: CASSTHKDGGRVNEQFF
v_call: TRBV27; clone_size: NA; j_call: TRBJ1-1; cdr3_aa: CASSLRQMNTEAFF
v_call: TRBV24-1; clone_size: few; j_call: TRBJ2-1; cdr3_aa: CATSGERNEQFF
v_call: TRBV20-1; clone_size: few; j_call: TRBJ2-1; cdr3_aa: CSARTPGTSIDNEQFF
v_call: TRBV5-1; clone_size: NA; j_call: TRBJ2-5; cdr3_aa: CASSLASGGETQYF
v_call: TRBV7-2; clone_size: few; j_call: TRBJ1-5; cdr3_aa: CASSQGQAFNQPQHF
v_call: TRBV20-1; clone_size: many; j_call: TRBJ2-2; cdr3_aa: CSAVSGRNRPGELFF
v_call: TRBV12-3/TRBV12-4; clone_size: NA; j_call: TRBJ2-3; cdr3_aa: CASSLLGHGGASTDTQYF
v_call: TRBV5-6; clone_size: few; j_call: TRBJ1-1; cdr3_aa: CASSTETDMNTEAFF
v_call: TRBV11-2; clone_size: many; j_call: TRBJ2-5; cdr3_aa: CASSLEGNQETQYF
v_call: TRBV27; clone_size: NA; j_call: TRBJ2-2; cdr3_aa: CASSLSGRGYHTGELFF
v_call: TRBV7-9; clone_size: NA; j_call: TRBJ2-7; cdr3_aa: CASSLEAVPSYEQYF
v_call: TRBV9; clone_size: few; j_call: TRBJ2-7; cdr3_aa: CASSGAYEQYF